This is a list of T cell receptor beta chains from one sample in a study of control samples from healthy donors and cancer patients. Assay: immunoSEQ multiplex PCR; the TCRdb copy retains only in-frame clones and omits some. The sample yields some 150,000 clones, about nine tenths seen once. The sample consisted of blood. Receptors originate from a woman in her twenties or thirties in good health. CDR3s include the opening cysteine and the closing phenylalanine or tryptophan. D genes are given only for firm matches. Some rows mark clone size as missing; the rest say once, few, many or name a class of expanded clone.

-	TRBJ1-4	TRBV18	-	CASSGDLNEKLFF	TGTGCCAGCTCAGGGGACCTAAATGAAAAACTGTTTTTT
-	TRBJ1-2	TRBV30	TRBD1	CAWSVGQGAYGYTF	TGTGCCTGGAGTGTTGGACAGGGGGCCTATGGCTACACCTTC
-	TRBJ2-1	TRBV5-1	-	CASSLAGQYNEQFF	TGCGCCAGCAGCTTGGCCGGTCAGTACAATGAGCAGTTCTTC
-	TRBJ2-7	TRBV3-1/TRBV3-2	TRBD1	CASSQDGTVSYEQYF	TGTGCCAGCAGCCAAGATGGGACAGTCTCCTACGAGCAGTACTTC
once	TRBJ2-2	TRBV7-3	TRBD2	CASSLATSGRAGGGELFF	TGTGCCAGCAGCTTGGCGACTAGCGGGAGAGCCGGGGGCGGGGAGCTGTTTTTT
-	TRBJ1-5	TRBV29-1	-	CSVGRSNQPQHF	TGCAGCGTTGGCCGGAGCAATCAGCCCCAGCATTTT
-	TRBJ2-6	TRBV27	TRBD1	CASSDQGALAGANVLTF	TGTGCCAGCAGCGACCAGGGGGCGCTTGCGGGGGCCAACGTCCTGACTTTC
-	TRBJ1-5	TRBV19	-	CASSMGRDQPQHF	TGTGCCAGTAGTATGGGTAGGGATCAGCCCCAGCATTTT
-	TRBJ1-4	TRBV5-6	-	CASSLSGAPANEKLFF	TGTGCCAGCAGCTTATCTGGGGCGCCGGCTAATGAAAAACTGTTTTTT
-	TRBJ1-1	TRBV5-1	TRBD1	CASSRRQGSTEAFF	TGCGCCAGCAGCCGCAGACAGGGGAGTACTGAAGCTTTCTTT
-	TRBJ2-2	TRBV3-1/TRBV3-2	TRBD1	CASSQKGATGELFF	TGTGCCAGCAGCCAAAAGGGGGCCACCGGGGAGCTGTTTTTT
-	TRBJ1-5	TRBV3-1/TRBV3-2	-	CASSQKSQSQPQHF	TGTGCCAGCAGCCAAAAAAGCCAAAGTCAGCCCCAGCATTTT
-	TRBJ1-6	TRBV6-5	-	CASSFTENSPLHF	TGTGCCAGCAGTTTCACAGAGAATTCACCCCTCCACTTT
-	TRBJ1-2	TRBV6-1	TRBD1	CASSGPGTGANYGYTF	TGTGCCAGCAGTGGTCCCGGGACAGGAGCTAACTATGGCTACACCTTC
once	TRBJ2-7	TRBV28	-	CASSLFGPSSYEQYF	TGTGCCAGCAGTTTATTCGGGCCCAGCTCCTACGAGCAGTACTTC
-	TRBJ1-6	TRBV11-3	-	CASSPHGRNSPLHF	TGTGCCAGCAGCCCGCATGGGAGGAATTCACCCCTCCACTTT
-	TRBJ1-6	TRBV20-1	TRBD1	CSASGSGGFNSPLHF	TGCAGTGCTAGTGGGTCAGGGGGGTTTAATTCACCCCTCCACTTT
-	TRBJ1-4	TRBV3-1/TRBV3-2	-	CASSQAGGGGEKLFF	TGTGCCAGCAGCCAAGCGGGGGGCGGTGGTGAAAAACTGTTTTTT
-	TRBJ2-7	TRBV28	TRBD2	CASIKAGAGSYEQYF	TGTGCCAGCATTAAAGCGGGAGCAGGGTCCTACGAGCAGTACTTC
-	TRBJ2-1	TRBV4-3	-	CASSQDRRGPDNEQFF	TGCGCCAGCAGCCAAGATCGGAGAGGGCCTGACAATGAGCAGTTCTTC
-	TRBJ2-7	TRBV29-1	TRBD2	CSVNLAGGVSYEQYF	TGCAGCGTTAACCTAGCGGGAGGGGTATCCTACGAGCAGTACTTC
-	TRBJ1-2	TRBV5-1	TRBD1	CASSFQASGQGSYGYTF	TGCGCCAGCAGCTTTCAGGCGTCCGGACAGGGAAGCTATGGCTACACCTTC
-	TRBJ1-6	TRBV7-2	-	CASSFQTPNNSPLHF	TGTGCCAGCAGCTTCCAGACCCCTAATAATTCACCCCTCCACTTT
-	TRBJ2-1	TRBV15	TRBD1	CATSRGQGVYNEQFF	TGTGCCACCAGCAGAGGTCAGGGGGTATACAATGAGCAGTTCTTC
-	TRBJ1-2	TRBV6-6	-	CASSYSQVNYGYTF	TGTGCCAGCAGTTACTCACAGGTTAACTATGGCTACACCTTC
-	TRBJ2-7	TRBV12-3/TRBV12-4	TRBD1	CASSPGGLQYF	TGTGCCAGCAGCCCAGGGGGCTTGCAGTACTTC
-	TRBJ1-3	TRBV7-9	-	CASSLKGISGNTIYF	TGTGCCAGCAGCTTAAAGGGAATCTCTGGAAACACCATATATTTT
-	TRBJ1-2	TRBV12-3/TRBV12-4	TRBD1	CASRPGQGYGYTF	TGTGCCAGCAGGCCGGGACAGGGCTATGGCTACACCTTC
-	TRBJ2-7	TRBV27	TRBD2	CASSFTSAYEQYF	TGTGCCAGCAGTTTCACTAGCGCCTACGAGCAGTACTTC
-	TRBJ1-1	TRBV2	-	CASNGNTEAFF	TGTGCCAGCAACGGGAACACTGAAGCTTTCTTT
-	TRBJ1-2	TRBV4-2	-	CASSQDRQGSNYGYTF	TGTGCCAGCAGCCAAGATCGGCAGGGGTCTAACTATGGCTACACCTTC
-	TRBJ1-2	TRBV6-5	-	CASSSQGPGGYTF	TGTGCCAGCAGTTCCCAGGGGCCGGGTGGCTACACCTTC
-	TRBJ1-6	TRBV4-2	-	CASSQDGTGNSPLHF	TGTGCCAGCAGCCAAGACGGCACAGGGAATTCACCCCTCCACTTT
-	TRBJ1-2	TRBV4-2	-	CASSQDPTANYGYTF	TGTGCCAGCAGCCAAGATCCAACAGCTAACTATGGCTACACCTTC
-	TRBJ1-5	TRBV19	-	CASSRQNQPQHF	TGTGCCAGTAGTCGACAGAATCAGCCCCAGCATTTT
once	TRBJ2-7	TRBV7-9	-	CASSLGDGYEQYF	TGTGCCAGCAGCTTAGGAGACGGATACGAGCAGTACTTC
-	TRBJ2-1	TRBV6-5	TRBD1	CASSYPTGGTYNEQFF	TGTGCCAGCAGTTACCCGACAGGGGGAACCTACAATGAGCAGTTCTTC
-	TRBJ2-7	TRBV9	-	CASSVGDLFSYEQYF	TGTGCCAGCAGCGTAGGGGACCTATTTTCCTACGAGCAGTACTTC
-	TRBJ1-4	TRBV12-3/TRBV12-4	-	CASSRYNEKLFF	TGTGCCAGCAGTCGATATAATGAAAAACTGTTTTTT
-	TRBJ2-7	TRBV10-3	TRBD2	CAISTSGGYEQYF	TGTGCCATCAGTACTAGCGGGGGTTACGAGCAGTACTTC
-	TRBJ1-4	TRBV2	-	CASSDPSATNEKLFF	TGTGCCAGCAGTGACCCGTCAGCAACTAATGAAAAACTGTTTTTT
-	TRBJ1-5	TRBV4-3	TRBD1	CASSLGTGGQPQHF	TGCGCCAGCAGCCTTGGGACAGGGGGGCAGCCCCAGCATTTT
medium-sized	TRBJ1-5	TRBV30	-	CAWSRSSNQPQHF	TGTGCCTGGAGCCGGTCTAGCAATCAGCCCCAGCATTTT
-	TRBJ2-7	TRBV18	TRBD2	CASSPLGGTSGSSYEQYF	TGTGCCAGCTCACCCTTAGGGGGGACTAGCGGGAGCTCCTACGAGCAGTACTTC
-	TRBJ1-3	TRBV7-8	TRBD1	CASSGRTGAGNTIYF	TGTGCCAGCAGCGGTCGGACAGGGGCTGGAAACACCATATATTTT
-	TRBJ1-5	TRBV27	-	CASSLSGGRVQPQHF	TGTGCCAGCAGTTTATCAGGGGGGCGCGTTCAGCCCCAGCATTTT
-	TRBJ1-4	TRBV2	-	CASRGPKLFF	TGTGCCAGCAGGGGACCAAAACTGTTTTTT
-	TRBJ2-2	TRBV5-1	-	CASFLQANTEELFF	TGCGCCAGCTTCCTGCAGGCGAACACCGAGGAGCTGTTTTTT
-	TRBJ1-2	TRBV7-3	-	CASSPQSNYGYTF	TGTGCCAGCAGCCCTCAGAGCAACTATGGCTACACCTTC
-	TRBJ2-7	TRBV6-5	-	CASKSDLYEQYF	TGTGCCAGCAAATCGGACCTCTACGAGCAGTACTTC
-	TRBJ2-2	TRBV5-1	TRBD1	CASGQGARGELFF	TGCGCCAGCGGACAGGGGGCGCGTGGGGAGCTGTTTTTT
once	TRBJ2-3	TRBV10-1	TRBD2	CASSESILAGGTDTQYF	TGCGCCAGCAGTGAGTCGATTTTAGCGGGGGGGACAGATACGCAGTATTTT
once	TRBJ1-1	TRBV18	-	CASSPSMNTEAFF	TGTGCCAGCTCACCAAGTATGAACACTGAAGCTTTCTTT
few	TRBJ2-2	TRBV6-1	TRBD1	CASSEARGRDTGELFF	TGTGCCAGCAGTGAAGCGAGGGGGCGCGACACCGGGGAGCTGTTTTTT
-	TRBJ2-2	TRBV15	-	CATSTVTNTGELFF	TGTGCCACCTCGACAGTGACGAACACCGGGGAGCTGTTTTTT
-	TRBJ2-3	TRBV9	TRBD2	CASSEGAGSTDTQYF	TGTGCCAGCAGCGAAGGAGCGGGGTCCACAGATACGCAGTATTTT
-	TRBJ2-3	TRBV6-1	-	CASSAWTPTSTDTQYF	TGTGCCAGCAGTGCCTGGACTCCCACTAGCACAGATACGCAGTATTTT